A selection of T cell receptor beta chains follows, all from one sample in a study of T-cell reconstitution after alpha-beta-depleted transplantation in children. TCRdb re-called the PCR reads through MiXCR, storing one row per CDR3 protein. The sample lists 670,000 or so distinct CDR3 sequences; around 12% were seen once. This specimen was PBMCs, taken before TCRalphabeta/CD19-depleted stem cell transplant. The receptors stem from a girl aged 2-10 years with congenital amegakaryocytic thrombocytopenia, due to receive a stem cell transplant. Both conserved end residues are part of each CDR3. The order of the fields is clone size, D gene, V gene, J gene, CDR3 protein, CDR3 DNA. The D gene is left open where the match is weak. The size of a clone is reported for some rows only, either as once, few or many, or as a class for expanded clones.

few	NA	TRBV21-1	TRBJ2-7	CASSKDQGARDEQYF	TGTGCCAGCAGCAAAGATCAGGGGGCTAGGGACGAGCAGTACTTC
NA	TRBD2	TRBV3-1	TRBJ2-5	CASSQRSGRWETQYF	TGTGCCAGCAGCCAACGTAGCGGGAGATGGGAGACCCAGTACTTC
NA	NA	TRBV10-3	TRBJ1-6	CATRLSLNSPLHF	TGTGCCACCCGGTTGAGTCTCAATTCACCCCTCCACTTT
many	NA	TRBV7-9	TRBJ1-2	CASSLADPAYYGYTF	TGTGCCAGCAGCTTAGCGGACCCAGCGTACTATGGCTACACCTTC
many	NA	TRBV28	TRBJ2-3	CASGPEDSASTDTQYF	TGTGCCAGCGGGCCGGAGGACTCCGCCTCCACAGATACGCAGTATTTT
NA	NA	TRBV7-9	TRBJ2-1	CASSTDLNEQFF	TGTGCCAGCAGCACCGACCTCAATGAGCAGTTCTTC
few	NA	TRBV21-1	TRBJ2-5	CASSLQQPRTQETQYF	TGTGCCAGCAGCCTTCAACAACCCCGAACACAAGAGACCCAGTACTTC
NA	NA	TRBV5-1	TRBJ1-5	CASSLAPAQPQHF	TGCGCCAGCAGCTTGGCGCCCGCTCAGCCCCAGCATTTT
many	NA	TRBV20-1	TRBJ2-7	CSATTPSSYEQYF	TGCAGTGCTACGACACCGAGCTCCTACGAGCAGTACTTC
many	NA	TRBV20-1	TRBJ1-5	CSASKGVLDPQHF	TGCAGTGCTAGTAAGGGAGTTCTAGATCCCCAGCATTTT
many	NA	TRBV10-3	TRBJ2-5	CAISVGQQETQYF	TGTGCCATCAGTGTAGGGCAGCAAGAGACCCAGTACTTC
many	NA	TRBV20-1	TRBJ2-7	CSARRYKEQYF	TGCAGTGCTAGAAGATATAAGGAGCAGTACTTC
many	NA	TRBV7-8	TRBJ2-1	CASSLVRRRPYNEQFF	TGTGCCAGCAGCTTAGTACGGCGGAGGCCCTACAATGAGCAGTTCTTC
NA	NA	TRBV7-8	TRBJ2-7	CASSVGGGWDEQYF	TGTGCCAGCAGCGTGGGGGGGGGCTGGGACGAGCAGTACTTC
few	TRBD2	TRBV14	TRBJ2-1	CASSQVVNSGRARMGNEQFF	TGTGCCAGCAGCCAGGTGGTGAATAGCGGGAGGGCCAGAATGGGAAATGAGCAGTTCTTC
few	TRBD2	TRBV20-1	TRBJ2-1	CSASRGSGSPYNEQFF	TGCAGTGCTAGTCGGGGTAGCGGGAGCCCCTACAATGAGCAGTTCTTC
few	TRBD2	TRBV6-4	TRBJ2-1	CASSEKAGAYNEQFF	TGTGCCAGCAGTGAAAAAGCGGGAGCCTACAATGAGCAGTTCTTC
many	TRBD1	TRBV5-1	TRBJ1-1	CASSLAPGQGATEAFF	TGCGCCAGCAGCTTGGCCCCAGGGCAGGGGGCCACTGAAGCTTTCTTT
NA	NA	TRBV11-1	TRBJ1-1	CASSLGNLYPERNTEAFF	TGTGCCAGCAGCTTAGGGAACTTATACCCGGAAAGGAACACTGAAGCTTTCTTT
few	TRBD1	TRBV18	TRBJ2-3	CASSPTGGADTQYF	TGTGCCAGCTCACCTACAGGGGGCGCAGATACGCAGTATTTT
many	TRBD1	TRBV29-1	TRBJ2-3	CSAARGGVSTDTQYF	TGCAGCGCTGCACGAGGGGGCGTGAGCACAGATACGCAGTATTTT
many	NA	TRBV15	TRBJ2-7	CATSRGRDFYEQYF	TGTGCCACCAGCAGAGGAAGGGACTTCTACGAGCAGTACTTC
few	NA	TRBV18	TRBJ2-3	CASSPRKGIGTDTQYF	TGTGCCAGCTCACCACGAAAGGGGATTGGCACAGATACGCAGTATTTT
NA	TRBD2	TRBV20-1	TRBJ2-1	CSARSSGRALFYNEQFF	TGCAGTGCTAGATCTAGCGGGAGGGCCTTGTTTTACAATGAGCAGTTCTTC
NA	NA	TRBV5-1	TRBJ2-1	CASSFKTGADEQFF	TGCGCCAGCAGCTTTAAGACTGGAGCCGATGAGCAGTTCTTC
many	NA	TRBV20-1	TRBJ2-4	CSARDRSAKGVNIQYF	TGCAGTGCTAGAGATCGTTCGGCGAAGGGAGTGAACATTCAGTACTTC
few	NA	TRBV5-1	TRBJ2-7	CASSYPGDLYEQYF	TGCGCCAGCAGCTACCCCGGGGATTTATACGAGCAGTACTTC
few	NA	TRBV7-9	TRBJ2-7	CASSLGAAGEQYF	TGTGCCAGCAGCTTAGGGGCCGCAGGGGAGCAGTACTTC
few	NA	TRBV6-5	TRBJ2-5	CASSYSGRGPRETQYF	TGTGCCAGCAGTTACTCAGGACGGGGGCCAAGAGAGACCCAGTACTTC
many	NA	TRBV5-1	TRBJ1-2	CASSLVGYTF	TGCGCCAGCAGCCTGGTTGGCTACACCTTC
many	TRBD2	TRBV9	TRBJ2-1	CASSVAMYGTSGRGEQFF	TGTGCCAGCAGCGTAGCGATGTACGGGACTAGCGGGAGAGGTGAGCAGTTCTTC
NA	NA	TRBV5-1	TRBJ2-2	CASSLVRDEGELFF	TGCGCCAGCAGCTTGGTACGAGATGAGGGGGAGCTGTTTTTT
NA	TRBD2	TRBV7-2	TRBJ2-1	CASTTAGGGNEQFF	TGTGCCAGCACAACCGCGGGAGGCGGCAATGAGCAGTTCTTC
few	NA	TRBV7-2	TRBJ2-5	CASSTTQGTETQYF	TGTGCCAGCAGCACGACGCAGGGTACAGAGACCCAGTACTTC
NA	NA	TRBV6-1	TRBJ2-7	CASRATTALYEQYF	TGTGCCAGCAGGGCTACCACGGCCCTTTACGAGCAGTACTTC
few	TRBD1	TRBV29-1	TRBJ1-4	CSARNERQGGEKLFF	TGCAGCGCCAGAAATGAAAGACAGGGTGGAGAAAAACTGTTTTTT
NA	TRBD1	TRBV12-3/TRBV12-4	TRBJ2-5	CASTHRTGGWETQYF	TGTGCCAGCACCCATAGGACAGGGGGCTGGGAGACCCAGTACTTC
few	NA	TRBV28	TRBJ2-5	CASSLGQGLRMETQYF	TGTGCCAGCAGTTTAGGGCAGGGCTTGAGGATGGAGACCCAGTACTTC
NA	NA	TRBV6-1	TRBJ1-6	CASSEGSRNLGSPLHF	TGTGCCAGCAGTGAAGGCTCCAGGAATTTAGGTTCACCCCTCCACTTT
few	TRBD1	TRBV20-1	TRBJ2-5	CSAKPITDRVGTQYF	TGCAGTGCTAAACCTATTACCGACAGGGTGGGAACCCAGTACTTC
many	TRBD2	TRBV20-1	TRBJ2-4	CSARDGGLAGPNQYF	TGCAGTGCTAGAGATGGAGGACTAGCGGGGCCCAATCAGTACTTC
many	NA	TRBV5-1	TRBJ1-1	CASSSAGTQNTEAFF	TGCGCCAGCAGCTCCGCCGGGACACAGAACACTGAAGCTTTCTTT
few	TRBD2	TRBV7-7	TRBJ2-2	CASSSLAANTGELFF	TGTGCCAGCAGCTCGCTAGCGGCGAACACCGGGGAGCTGTTTTTT
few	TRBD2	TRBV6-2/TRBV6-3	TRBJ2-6	CASSYVFGRLAGTGANVLTF	TGTGCCAGCAGTTACGTCTTCGGTAGGCTAGCGGGAACTGGGGCCAACGTCCTGACTTTC
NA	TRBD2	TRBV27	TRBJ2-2	CASSLSPGLGNTGELFF	TGTGCCAGCAGTTTATCCCCGGGACTAGGGAACACCGGGGAGCTGTTTTTT
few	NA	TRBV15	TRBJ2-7	CATSLLPSSYEQYF	TGTGCCACCAGTTTACTTCCTAGCTCCTACGAGCAGTACTTC
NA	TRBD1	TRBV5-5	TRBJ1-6	CASSQGQGYSPLHF	TGTGCCAGCAGCCAAGGACAGGGGTATTCACCCCTCCACTTT
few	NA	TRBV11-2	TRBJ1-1	CASSLGGPAGGTEAFF	TGTGCCAGCAGCTTAGGCGGGCCCGCGGGGGGAACTGAAGCTTTCTTT
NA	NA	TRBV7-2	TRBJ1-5	CASSKKDGGRQPQHF	TGTGCCAGCAGCAAGAAGGACGGCGGTCGGCAGCCCCAGCATTTT
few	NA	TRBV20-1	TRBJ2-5	CSARAPGGETQYF	TGCAGTGCTAGAGCCCCAGGGGGGGAGACCCAGTACTTC
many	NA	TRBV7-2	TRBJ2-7	CASSLTGTLYEQYF	TGTGCCAGCAGCTTAACCGGCACACTCTACGAGCAGTACTTC
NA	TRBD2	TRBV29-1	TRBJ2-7	CSVESGGDEQYF	TGCAGCGTTGAATCGGGGGGGGACGAGCAGTACTTC
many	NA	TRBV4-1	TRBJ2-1	CASSQESQDGVVVFF	TGCGCCAGCAGCCAAGAGAGTCAGGACGGAGTTGTCGTATTCTTC
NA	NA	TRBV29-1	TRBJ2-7	CSPCRMPRGRYEQYF	TGCAGCCCTTGTCGCATGCCCAGGGGTCGCTACGAGCAGTACTTC
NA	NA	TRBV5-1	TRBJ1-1	CASSLGPPGWLAFF	TGCGCCAGCAGCTTGGGACCGCCTGGTTGGTTAGCTTTCTTT
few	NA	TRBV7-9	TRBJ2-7	CASSILSGLASEQYF	TGTGCCAGCAGCATTCTATCAGGATTGGCCTCGGAGCAGTACTTC